This T cell receptor (beta chain) derives from a study of blood T cell repertoires in COVID-19. About the study: Donors in the United States, Italy and Spain gave samples during acute or convalescent COVID-19. The analysed material was cDNA or gDNA that came from T cells, B-cell-depleted T cells, or PBMCs.

Trimming shortened V by 1 base and J by 3 bases, and 10 bases separated the two germline ends. Germline V gene sequence: CDR1 SGHNT, CDR2 YYREEE (reference sequence). The CDR3 loop spans 14 amino acids. Original data processing: Nucleated cell counts were estimated from reference gene primer amplification. Sequencing used immunoSEQ multiplex PCR; TCRdb keeps in-frame clones, though not all of them. The DNA was the basis for D and trimming; V, J and clone size are from that table. Of tens of thousands of clones listed, approximately 76% were seen once; the top ten hold roughly 15%. This clone was seen only a few times.

The sample consisted of peripheral blood. The chain combines TRBV5-4 with TRBJ1-2, with D possibly TRBD1 on 5 matching bases. This TCR was recovered from a man aged 65-85 years with active or convalescent COVID-19. This CDR3 reads CASSLWGVYYGYTF. The DNA for the CDR3 is TGTGCCAGCAGCTTGTGGGGGGTCTACTATGGCTACACCTTC.